Listed here is a single TCR beta chain. Its antigen is still unknown. The sample originates from a study of cytomegalovirus exposure and HLA in healthy donors. The study's findings and limits: Researchers reported that three CMV-associated chains were confirmed in vitro as CMV antigen-specific. In a later analysis, donors in an Asian-associated ancestry cluster reportedly had fewer N-insertions in productive TCRs than the cohort mean. In all likelihood, a cluster of highly shared sequence variants was a sequencing artifact. Later work associated fewer than 20,000 TCR beta sequences with HLA alleles at 0.05 false discovery rate.

PCR primers comprised 60 Vbeta and 13 Jbeta primers. TCRdb's copy holds only in-frame clones and misses some; the assay was immunoSEQ multiplex PCR. Among fewer than 60,000 clones listed, approximately 84% were seen once. The receptor comes from a man aged 50-60 years in good health and CMV-seronegative. The sequenced sample consisted of PBMCs.

The CDR3, as DNA: TGTGCCAGCAGCTTGGTGACAGGGGTGAGCTACAATGAGCAGTTCTTC. Its protein is CASSLVTGVSYNEQFF. V is TRBV7-9 and J is TRBJ2-1; the match to TRBD1 covers 8 bases. CDR3 length: 16 amino acids. V dropped 3 bases and J dropped 3; count of bases not matched to a gene: 7. Germline loops: CDR1 SEHNR, CDR2 FQNEAQ (reference sequence).